A single sample gave rise to the 22 T cell receptor beta chains below, sequenced in a study of T cells after yellow fever vaccination. TCRdb reprocessed the 5' RACE reads via MiXCR and lists one record per CDR3 protein. This table has 100,000 to 150,000 distinct CDR3 sequences, 8% to 10% appearing once. Sequenced material: CD8+ T cells sorted from PBMCs, taken on the day of the yellow fever booster vaccination. All receptors come from a man in his late teens or twenties who received the YFV17D yellow fever vaccine.

Ten or more counts support this clonotype. This chain uses TRBV5-5 with TRBJ2-2; D not certain. The CDR3 length is 11 residues. Trimming removed 5 bases from V and 5 bases from J, with 4 bases in between. Germline V gives CDR1 SGHKS, CDR2 YYEKEE (reference sequence). The CDR3 sequence is CASRHTGELFF. The CDR3 DNA sequence: TGTGCCAGCAGGCATACCGGGGAGCTGTTTTTT.

The chain recombines TRBV4-3 with TRBJ1-2; 9 bases match TRBD1. Trimming cost V 4 bases and J 2 bases; bases outside gene matches: 8. Per germline, CDR1 LGHNA and CDR2 YSLEER. There are 16 residues in the CDR3. The CDR3 reads CASSPWGQGANYGYTF. CDR3 nucleotides: TGCGCCAGCAGCCCCTGGGGACAGGGTGCAAACTATGGCTACACCTTC.

The sample holds a few counts of this clonotype. The rearrangement uses TRBV29-1 and TRBJ2-7; no reliable D call. Trimming took 3 bases from V and 1 from J, leaving 4 bases between them. CDR1 is SQVTM, CDR2 ANQGSEA, per germline. The CDR3 is 11 amino acids. The CDR3 reads CSVDQSYEQYF. The DNA of the CDR3 is TGCAGCGTTGACCAATCCTACGAGCAGTACTTC.

This chain links TRBV25-1 with TRBJ2-1; D is perhaps TRBD1 (5 bases). The CDR3 spans 13 residues. Trimming removed 6 bases from V and 7 bases from J, with 13 bases in between. Germline V CDR1 and CDR2: MGHDK, SYGVNS. The CDR3 region has the DNA TGTGCCAGCAGCTTAGACGCAGGGAATGAGCAGTTCTTC. It codes for CASSLDAGNEQFF.

The table lists this clonotype with a few counts. The chain has TRBV6-2 or TRBV6-3 and TRBJ2-2; D is unclear. This CDR3 is 16 amino acids long. Trimming pared 2 bases from V and 6 bases from J, leaving 16 bases between. Germline CDR1 MNHEY, CDR2 SVGEGT. The CDR3 DNA follows: TGTGCCAGCAGTTACCTCGGCGGTGCGTCACCCGGGGAGCTGTTTTTT. Protein: CASSYLGGASPGELFF.

This clonotype came up a few times. The V gene is TRBV19, the J gene TRBJ2-3; D is perhaps TRBD1 (6 bases). V lost 3 bases and J 6 bases, leaving 16 bases between the germline ends. CDR3 length: 15 amino acids. CDR1 is LNHDA and CDR2 is SQIVND in the germline V gene (reference sequence). The CDR3 nucleotides read TGTGCCAGTAGTATTCGGCAGAGGGGGTCGGATACGCAGTATTTT. It is translated as CASSIRQRGSDTQYF.

This clonotype was detected a few times. The J gene is TRBJ2-7, the V gene TRBV5-1, with a possible D match to TRBD1 (6 bases). Germline lookup yields CDR1 SGHRS and CDR2 YFSETQ. CDR3 length: 15 residues. Between the trimmed V and J ends, which lost 2 bases and 0 bases, there was a span of 12 bases. In DNA form, the CDR3 reads TGCGCCAGCAGCTTCCAGGGGAGTGCCTCCTACGAGCAGTACTTC. This codes for CASSFQGSASYEQYF.

In its sample, this clonotype was seen a few times. The V and J genes are TRBV9 and TRBJ1-1, with TRBD1 matching over 7 bases. Trimming at V came to 3 bases and at J to 8 bases, leaving 7 bases not matched to a gene. The V gene's germline CDR1 is SGDLS and CDR2 YYNGEE. The CDR3 runs 13 residues. CDR3 protein: CASSAEGAPEAFF. CDR3 DNA: TGTGCCAGCAGCGCCGAGGGGGCTCCGGAAGCTTTCTTT.

This chain connects TRBV4-3 to TRBJ2-7; 7 bases are a match to TRBD2. CDR3 length: 16 amino acids. V gave up 3 bases and J gave up 3 bases; unmatched junction bases: 11. Germline V lookup: CDR1 LGHNA, CDR2 YSLEER. The CDR3 spells CASSQQGEGNGYEQYF. CDR3 DNA: TGCGCCAGCAGCCAGCAAGGGGAGGGCAATGGCTACGAGCAGTACTTC.

The chain carries TRBV21-1 and TRBJ2-1. TRBV21-1 is reported as a pseudogene. The CDR3 has 11 amino acids. This CDR3 is CASSPTYEQFF. CDR3 DNA: TGTGCCAGCTCCCCGACCTATGAGCAGTTCTTC.

This clonotype occurred a few times. The rearrangement joins TRBV4-2 to TRBJ2-5; the D is unclear. V was pared by 0 bases and J by 4 bases, with 12 bases between. This CDR3 contains 15 residues. The germline gives CDR1 LGHNA, CDR2 YNFKEQ. The CDR3 region is CASSQEEVGRETQYF. The CDR3 DNA sequence: TGTGCCAGCAGCCAAGAAGAGGTAGGACGAGAGACCCAGTACTTC.

This chain links TRBV7-9 with TRBJ2-3; the match to TRBD2 covers 8 bases. The CDR3 has 15 amino acids. Germline-derived CDR1 and CDR2 are SEHNR and FQNEAQ (reference sequence). Trimming cost V 11 bases and J 2 bases; bases outside gene matches: 12. The CDR3 DNA follows: TGTGCCCTTCCCCCCAGCGGGGGTCTCACAGATACGCAGTATTTT. This sequence encodes CALPPSGGLTDTQYF.

The table lists this clonotype with a few counts. The chain employs TRBV6-1 and TRBJ2-7; unclear D gene. Per germline, CDR1 MNHNS and CDR2 SASEGT. V shed 6 bases and J shed 2 bases, with 8 bases lying between them. CDR3 length: 12 residues. CDR3 coding DNA: TGTGCCAGCAGGGACGGAACCTACGAGCAGTACTTC. Its translation: CASRDGTYEQYF.

In its sample, this clonotype was seen a few times. The rearrangement links TRBV7-2 to TRBJ2-7, with 10 bases aligning to TRBD1. Trimming removed 4 bases from V and 3 bases from J; junction bases left unmatched: 6. The CDR3 loop spans 15 amino acids. Per germline, CDR1 SGHTA and CDR2 FQGNSA. The CDR3 spells CASSSGGQGIYEQYV. The CDR3 DNA sequence: TGTGCCAGCAGCTCCGGGGGACAGGGGATCTACGAGCAGTACGTC.

J is TRBJ2-1 and V is TRBV7-4, with D perhaps TRBD1 (6 bases). The CDR3 sequence is 14 residues long. V lost 1 base and J lost 3, with 7 bases in between. Germline V gene lookup returns CDR1 SGHVT and CDR2 SQSDAQ. CDR3 bases: TGTGCCAGCAGCTTAGGGGACAACTACAATGAGCAGTTCTTC. This codes for CASSLGDNYNEQFF.

The table lists this clonotype with a few counts. The chain combines TRBV6-5 with TRBJ1-1; D not certain. CDR1 and CDR2 from the germline V gene are MNHEY and SVGAGI. V was pared by 3 bases and J by 1 base, with 18 bases between. The CDR3 totals 17 residues. This chain's CDR3 is CASSYWELSSQNTEAFF. DNA for the CDR3: TGTGCCAGCAGTTATTGGGAATTATCTAGCCAGAACACTGAAGCTTTCTTT.

The chain joins TRBV20-1 to TRBJ1-6; TRBD1 might be the D (5 bases). Germline values: CDR1 DFQATT, CDR2 SNEGSKA (reference sequence). V dropped 7 bases and J dropped 7 bases, with 11 bases sitting between them. CDR3 size: 12 residues. The CDR3 nucleotides read TGCAGTGTAGGCAAGGGGAATTCACCCCTCCACTTT. Translation gives CSVGKGNSPLHF.

This clonotype was detected a few times. This chain uses TRBV5-1 with TRBJ2-7; a possible D gene is TRBD2 (5 bases). The CDR3 totals 14 residues. Germline V CDR1 and CDR2: SGHRS, YFSETQ. Trimming stripped 4 bases from V and 7 bases from J, with 18 bases between. For the CDR3, the DNA is TGCGCCAGCAGCCCACTAGGCTCCCGGAGGGAGCAGTACGTC. Residues: CASSPLGSRREQYV.

This clonotype was detected a few times. CDR3 in DNA: TGTGCCATCAGTTATAGCGAGACAGGGACCGGGGAGCTGTTTTTT. This gives the protein CAISYSETGTGELFF. The chain combines TRBV10-3 with TRBJ2-2; TRBD1 aligns across 7 bases. The CDR3 consists of 15 residues. V lost 5 bases, J lost 5 bases, and 8 bases stayed unmatched. Germline CDR1 and CDR2: ENHRY and SYGVKD.

The gene calls are TRBV7-9 and TRBJ2-1, with D maybe TRBD2 (5 bases). The CDR3 is 12 residues long. Trimming shortened V by 4 bases and J by 10 bases, and 11 bases separated the two germline ends. CDR1 and CDR2 from the germline V gene are SEHNR and FQNEAQ (reference sequence). This chain's CDR3 is CASSSVGGEQFF. The CDR3 region has the DNA TGTGCCAGCAGCTCGGTCGGCGGGGAGCAGTTCTTC.

A few counts support this clonotype. The CDR3 DNA reads TGTGCCAGCAGTTTACGACAGGGGGGCGGCTACACCTTC. This gives the protein CASSLRQGGGYTF. This sequence joins TRBV28 and TRBJ1-2; 9 bases are shared with TRBD1. CDR3 size: 13 residues. CDR1 MDHEN and CDR2 SYDVKM come from the germline V gene. V dropped 2 bases and J dropped 8; count of bases not matched to a gene: 3.

This clonotype was recorded a few times. This chain links TRBV20-1 with TRBJ1-2; possible D gene TRBD1, 5 bases. The CDR3 runs 13 residues. Looked up from germline, CDR1 is DFQATT and CDR2 is SNEGSKA (reference sequence). Trimming took 2 bases from V and 2 from J, leaving 9 bases between them. The CDR3 loop reads CSARTTANYGYTF. In DNA, the CDR3 is TGCAGTGCTAGAACGACAGCAAACTATGGCTACACCTTC.